The 7 T cell receptor beta chains below come from one sample, sequenced in a study of blood T cells in healthy people across ages. Combining a sample-barcoded 5' primer with a J-beta primer mix, a second PCR ran for roughly 6 to 11 cycles. TCRdb passed the 5' RACE reads through MiXCR, listing each CDR3 protein once. The table includes 870,000 or so distinct CDR3 sequences, about 28% detected once. Sequences were obtained from blood. The receptors stem from an elderly woman in good health.

This clonotype was seen at least ten times. This chain joins TRBV7-8 and TRBJ1-2; 8 bases agree with TRBD1. The CDR3 covers 15 residues. CDR1 and CDR2 from the germline V gene are SGHVS and FQNEAQ. V shed 4 bases, J shed 7 bases, and the junction held 11 bases outside the gene matches. The CDR3 loop reads CASSSTSDRVGGYTF. CDR3 DNA: TGTGCCAGCAGCTCAACCTCGGACAGGGTCGGTGGCTACACCTTC.

This clonotype was seen ten or more times. The chain has TRBV4-3 and TRBJ2-1, with D tentatively TRBD2 (7 bases). The germline V gene has CDR1 LGHNA and CDR2 YSLEER. V was trimmed by 2 bases and J by 3 bases, leaving 17 bases between them. CDR3 length: 17 residues. DNA for the CDR3: TGCGCCAGCAGCCAAAAACAGGGAGGGGTTGGCTACAATGAGCAGTTCTTC. This gives the protein CASSQKQGGVGYNEQFF.

This clonotype was counted at least ten times. This chain links TRBV3-1 with TRBJ2-1; no definite D call. The V end lost 3 bases, the J end lost 8 bases, and 5 bases lay between the germline ends. The CDR3 covers 11 residues. Per germline, CDR1 LGHDT and CDR2 YNNKEL (reference sequence). This CDR3 is CASSQGYEQFF. CDR3 in DNA: TGTGCCAGCAGCCAGGGGTATGAGCAGTTCTTC.

This clonotype was seen a few times. The V and J genes are TRBV6-1 and TRBJ2-4; the match to TRBD1 covers 8 bases. The CDR3 runs 17 residues. Germline V gives CDR1 MNHNS, CDR2 SASEGT. V shed 4 bases, J shed 0 bases, and the junction held 8 bases outside the gene matches. In DNA, the CDR3 is TGTGCCAGCAGTGGGGCCGGACAGGGACTAGCCAAAAACATTCAGTACTTC. Amino acids: CASSGAGQGLAKNIQYF.

This clonotype was detected only once. At one boundary the junction diverges from the germline segment, which might be a read error. The chain uses TRBV7-9 and TRBJ2-1; 7 nucleotides agree with TRBD2. The CDR3 runs to 15 residues. Per the germline V gene, CDR1 is SEHNR and CDR2 is FQNEAQ (reference sequence). The CDR3 region has the DNA TGTGCCGGCAGCTTAGCGGGCGGGGGTCAGAATGAGCAGTTCTTC. This sequence encodes CAGSLAGGGQNEQFF.

Regarding this clonotype: This may stem from a read error, because a much larger clone lies one nucleotide away. The rearrangement joins TRBV20-1 to TRBJ2-1; no clear D gene. Gene TRBJ2-7 matches the end of the DNA better, so the J call may be wrong. The CDR3 loop spans 11 amino acids. CDR1 DFQATT and CDR2 SNEGSKA come from the germline V gene (reference sequence). CDR3 DNA sequence: TGCAGTGCTAGAGTCTACAATGAGCAGTACTTC. This sequence encodes CSARVYNEQYF.

The V and J genes are TRBV7-2 and TRBJ1-3; maybe TRBD1 (6 bases). Trimming shortened V by 4 bases and J by 0 bases, and 13 bases separated the two germline ends. The length of the CDR3 is 16 residues. The germline CDR1 and CDR2 sequences are SGHTA and FQGNSA. The CDR3 sequence is CASSWRTASSGNTIYF. The CDR3 bases are TGTGCCAGCAGCTGGAGGACAGCTAGCTCTGGAAACACCATATATTTT.